Below, 21 T cell receptor beta chains from the same sample are listed, as sequenced in a study of blood T cell repertoires in COVID-19. Some clones are missing from TCRdb's copy, which holds only in-frame ones; the method was immunoSEQ multiplex PCR. The sample has about 59,000 clones; approximately 92% are singletons. The source material was peripheral blood. These receptors all stem from an elderly man with acute or convalescent COVID-19.

This clone showed up just a few times. The rearrangement uses TRBV6-1 and TRBJ1-5; D gene ambiguous. V shed 2 bases and J shed 11 bases, with 7 bases lying between them. The CDR3 length is 11 residues. Germline V gene lookup returns CDR1 MNHNS and CDR2 SASEGT. The CDR3 loop reads CASSESGAQHF. In DNA, the CDR3 is TGTGCCAGCAGTGAATCAGGTGCCCAGCATTTT.

This clone was counted once. This rearrangement joins TRBV2 to TRBJ2-2; no firm D call. The ends were cut back, 7 bases at V and 0 bases at J, with 9 bases in the middle. This CDR3 is 14 amino acids long. Germline V gene data show CDR1 as SNHLY and CDR2 as FYNNEI. DNA for the CDR3: TGTGCCAGCAAGTTGGCCACGAACACCGGGGAGCTGTTTTTT. Its translation is CASKLATNTGELFF.

The chain uses TRBV6-6 and TRBJ1-1; 7 bases agree with TRBD1. Looked up from germline, CDR1 is MNHNY and CDR2 is SVGAGI (reference sequence). The ends lost 2 bases at V and 1 base at J; junction bases unmatched: 7. This CDR3 region has 16 residues. The CDR3 DNA follows: TGTGCCAGCAGTTACACACAGACAGGGTCGAACACTGAAGCTTTCTTT. Encoded protein: CASSYTQTGSNTEAFF.

This clone was counted a single time. The rearrangement joins TRBV28 to TRBJ1-5; D remains ambiguous. This CDR3 contains 15 residues. Germline V lookup: CDR1 MDHEN, CDR2 SYDVKM. V was pared by 3 bases and J by 7 bases, with 16 bases between. The CDR3 DNA reads as TGTGCCAGCAGTTTCGTCACGGGAGGAGGGCAGCCCCAGCATTTT. Protein sequence: CASSFVTGGGQPQHF.

This rearrangement joins TRBV6-2 or TRBV6-3 to TRBJ2-7; 7 nucleotides match TRBD1. This CDR3 comprises 12 residues. Germline CDR1 reads MNHEY; CDR2 reads SVGEGT. The ends lost 5 bases at V and 9 bases at J; junction bases unmatched: 7. The chain's CDR3 is CASSPRQGGQYF. The CDR3 bases are TGTGCCAGCAGTCCCAGACAGGGCGGGCAGTACTTC.

This clone was seen a single time. This chain joins TRBV19 and TRBJ2-7, with unresolved D. The germline V and J ends were trimmed by 6 bases and 2 bases, with 11 bases remaining between them. The V gene's germline CDR1 is LNHDA and CDR2 SQIVND (reference sequence). This CDR3 has 13 residues. As DNA, the CDR3 is TGTGCCAGTAGCCCGGGTCCAACCTACGAGCAGTACTTC. Amino acids: CASSPGPTYEQYF. Full variable domain (outside the CDR3, taken from reference TRBV19 and TRBJ2-7): DGGITQSPKYLFRKEGQNVTLSCEQNLNHDAMYWYRQDPGQGLRLIYYSQIVNDFQKGDIAEGYSVSREKKESFPLTVTSAQKNPTAFYLCASSPGPTYEQYFGPGTRLTVT.

Only a few counts were recorded for this clone. This chain uses TRBV2 with TRBJ1-5, with D uncertain. The germline CDR1 and CDR2 sequences are SNHLY and FYNNEI. V gave up 6 bases and J gave up 2 bases, with 8 bases separating them. The length of the CDR3 is 13 residues. DNA for the CDR3: TGTGCCAGCAGGGAGATGGGCAATCAGCCCCAGCATTTT. Residues: CASREMGNQPQHF.

The CDR3 DNA follows: TGTGCTAGTGGTCAGTCGGGGGGGGTAGTTAGTGTCGAGACCCAGTACTTC. Protein: CASGQSGGVVSVETQYF. J is TRBJ2-5 and V is TRBV12-5; 8 bases are shared with TRBD2. The CDR3 spans 17 residues. After removal of 5 bases from V and 5 bases from J, the junction contained 16 bases not matched to a gene. Per the germline V gene, CDR1 is LGHNT and CDR2 is FRNRAP.

The genes are TRBV4-1 and TRBJ2-7; D may be TRBD1 (5 bases). The germline V and J ends were trimmed by 0 bases and 3 bases, with 9 bases remaining between them. Germline V CDR1 and CDR2: MGHRA, YSYEKL. The CDR3 is made up of 14 amino acids. The CDR3 protein is CASSQESGNYEQYF. CDR3 DNA: TGCGCCAGCAGCCAAGAATCAGGGAACTACGAGCAGTACTTC.

V and J are TRBV30 and TRBJ1-6; maybe TRBD1 (5 bases). V shed 0 bases and J shed 9 bases, with 12 bases lying between them. The CDR3 runs to 14 residues. The germline CDR1 and CDR2 sequences are GTSNPN and SVGIG (reference sequence). In nucleotides, the CDR3 is TGTGCCTGGAGTGTAGCAGGGCACGTTTCACCCCTCCACTTT. Amino acids: CAWSVAGHVSPLHF.

The sample holds one count of this clone. The chain uses TRBV9 and TRBJ2-7; D possibly corresponds to TRBD1 (6 bases). The CDR3 contains 13 residues. Trimming pared 0 bases from V and 7 bases from J, leaving 11 bases between. Per the germline V gene, CDR1 is SGDLS and CDR2 is YYNGEE. The CDR3 here is CASSVGGLEEQYF. For the CDR3, the DNA is TGTGCCAGCAGCGTAGGGGGGCTTGAGGAGCAGTACTTC.

The chain has TRBV28 and TRBJ2-7; 8 bases fit TRBD1. Germline CDR1 and CDR2: MDHEN and SYDVKM. With 4 bases clipped from V and 5 bases from J, the junction kept 13 bases outside the gene matches. The CDR3 has 16 residues. CDR3 residues: CASSSHSGGRENEQYF. CDR3 DNA sequence: TGTGCCAGCAGTTCACATTCAGGGGGCAGGGAAAACGAGCAGTACTTC. The whole variable domain, remainder taken from reference TRBV28 and TRBJ2-7, is DVKVTQSSRYLVKRTGEKVFLECVQDMDHENMFWYRQDPGLGLRLIYFSYDVKMKEKGDIPEGYSVSREKKERFSLILESASTNQTSMYLCASSSHSGGRENEQYFGPGTRLTVT.

This chain connects TRBV5-4 to TRBJ2-2; no clear D. The CDR3 consists of 14 residues. Trimming removed 0 bases from V and 1 base from J, with 4 bases in between. CDR1 is SGHNT and CDR2 is YYREEE in the germline V gene (reference sequence). CDR3: CASSLGQNTGELFF. The CDR3 DNA reads TGTGCCAGCAGCTTGGGTCAGAACACCGGGGAGCTGTTTTTT.

This rearrangement joins TRBV3-1 (or the pseudogene TRBV3-2) to TRBJ2-1; D ambiguous. V lost 0 bases and J lost 4, with 10 bases in between. This CDR3 region has 15 residues. CDR1 and CDR2 (germline): LGHDT, YNNKEL (reference sequence). This chain's CDR3 is CASSQDISLYNEQFF. CDR3 coding DNA: TGTGCCAGCAGCCAAGATATTTCACTTTACAATGAGCAGTTCTTC.

The CDR3 DNA sequence: TGCAGCGTTGGCAGGGTAGAGACCCAGTACTTC. It specifies CSVGRVETQYF. V is TRBV29-1 and J is TRBJ2-5; TRBD1 might be the D (5 bases). V was shortened by 4 bases and J by 4 bases, with 7 bases between the two germline ends. This CDR3 spans 11 amino acids. CDR1 is SQVTM, CDR2 ANQGSEA, per germline.

This clone turned up a few times. Its ends do not fully match the called genes, so a read error is possible. The rearrangement links TRBV5-6 to TRBJ1-1; 7 nucleotides line up with TRBD1. The CDR3 sequence is 15 residues long. Germline V CDR1 and CDR2: SGHDT, YYEEEE. CDR3 amino acids: CASSFTGVVKTEAFF. CDR3 in DNA: TGTGCCAGCAGCTTTACAGGGGTGGTGAAAACTGAAGCTTTCTTT. The whole variable domain, remainder taken from reference TRBV5-6 and TRBJ1-1, is DAGVTQSPTHLIKTRGQQVTLRCSPKSGHDTVSWYQQALGQGPQFIFQYYEEEERQRGNFPDRFSGHQFPNYSSELNVNALLLGDSALYLCASSFTGVVKTEAFFGQGTRLTVV.

The chain joins TRBV21-1 to TRBJ2-7; the DNA was not used to check the table's D call, TRBD1. TRBV21-1 is termed a pseudogene. The CDR3 totals 16 residues. For the CDR3, the DNA is TGTGCCAGCAGCCCTCACTCTAAACAGGGCGGCTACGAGCAGTACTTC. Its translation: CASSPHSKQGGYEQYF.

The V and J genes are TRBV7-6 and TRBJ2-2; 12 bases match TRBD2. Germline V gene lookup returns CDR1 SGHVS and CDR2 FNYEAQ. The CDR3 spans 16 residues. With 5 bases clipped from V and 4 bases from J, the junction kept 5 bases outside the gene matches. CDR3 amino acids: CASSPSGGAGTGELFF. Here the CDR3 DNA reads TGTGCCAGCAGCCCTAGCGGGGGGGCGGGCACCGGGGAGCTGTTTTTT.

The genes are TRBV3-1 (or the pseudogene TRBV3-2) and TRBJ1-5; 8 positions match TRBD1. The CDR3 spans 15 residues. Germline lookup yields CDR1 LGHDT and CDR2 YNNKEL (reference sequence). J gave up 5 bases and V 4 bases, and 7 bases lay outside the gene matches. This CDR3 reads CASSPGQGGYQPQHF. CDR3 coding DNA: TGTGCCAGCAGCCCTGGACAGGGCGGGTATCAGCCCCAGCATTTT.

The rearrangement uses TRBV19 and TRBJ1-5; the match to TRBD1 covers 8 bases. Germline-derived CDR1 and CDR2 are LNHDA and SQIVND (reference sequence). This CDR3 is built from 16 residues. V gave up 1 base and J gave up 6 bases; unmatched junction bases: 8. Written as DNA, the CDR3 is TGTGCCAGTAGTATAGGGGGACAGGTTCGAGCTCAGCCCCAGCATTTT. This translates into CASSIGGQVRAQPQHF.

This chain links TRBV3-1 (or the pseudogene TRBV3-2) with TRBJ2-7; the D is unclear. V dropped 0 bases and J dropped 2 bases, with 11 bases sitting between them. In germline, CDR1 is LGHDT, CDR2 YNNKEL (reference sequence). The CDR3 is 15 residues long. Here the CDR3 DNA reads TGTGCCAGCAGCCAAGATCGCAGGAATCCCTACGAGCAGTACTTC. It yields the protein CASSQDRRNPYEQYF.